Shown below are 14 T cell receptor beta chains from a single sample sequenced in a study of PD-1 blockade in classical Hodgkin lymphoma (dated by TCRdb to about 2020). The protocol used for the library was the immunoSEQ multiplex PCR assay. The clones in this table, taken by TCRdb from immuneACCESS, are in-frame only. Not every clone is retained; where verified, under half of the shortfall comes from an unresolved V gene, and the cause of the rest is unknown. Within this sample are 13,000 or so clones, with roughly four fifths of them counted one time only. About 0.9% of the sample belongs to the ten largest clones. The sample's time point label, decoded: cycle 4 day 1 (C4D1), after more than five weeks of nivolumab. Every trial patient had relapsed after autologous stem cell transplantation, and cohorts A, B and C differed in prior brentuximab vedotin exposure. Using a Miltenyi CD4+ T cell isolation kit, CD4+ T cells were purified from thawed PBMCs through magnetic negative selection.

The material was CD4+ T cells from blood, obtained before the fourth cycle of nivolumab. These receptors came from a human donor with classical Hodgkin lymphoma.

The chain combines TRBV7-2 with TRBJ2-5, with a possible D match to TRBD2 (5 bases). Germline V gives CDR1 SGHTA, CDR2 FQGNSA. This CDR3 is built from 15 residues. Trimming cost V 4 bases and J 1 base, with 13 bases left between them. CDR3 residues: CASSYNKGGQETQYF. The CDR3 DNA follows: TGTGCCAGCAGCTATAACAAAGGAGGCCAAGAGACCCAGTACTTC. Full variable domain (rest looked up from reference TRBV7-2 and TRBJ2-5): GAGVSQSPSNKVTEKGKDVELRCDPISGHTALYWYRQSLGQGLEFLIYFQGNSAPDKSGLPSDRFSAERTGGSVSTLTIQRTQQEDSAVYLCASSYNKGGQETQYFGPGTRLLVL.

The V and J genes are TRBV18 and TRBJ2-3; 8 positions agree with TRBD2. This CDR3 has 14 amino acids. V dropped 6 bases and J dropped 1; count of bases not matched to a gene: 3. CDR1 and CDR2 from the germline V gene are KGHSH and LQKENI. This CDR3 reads CASSETSGTDTQYF. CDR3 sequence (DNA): TGTGCCAGCTCTGAGACTAGCGGCACAGATACGCAGTATTTT.

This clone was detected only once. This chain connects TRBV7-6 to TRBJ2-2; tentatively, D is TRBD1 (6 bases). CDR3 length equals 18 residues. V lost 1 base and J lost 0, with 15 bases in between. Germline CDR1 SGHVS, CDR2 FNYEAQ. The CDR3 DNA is TGTGCCAGCAGCTTAGTTTTACAGGGACCCGCGAACACCGGGGAGCTGTTTTTT. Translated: CASSLVLQGPANTGELFF.

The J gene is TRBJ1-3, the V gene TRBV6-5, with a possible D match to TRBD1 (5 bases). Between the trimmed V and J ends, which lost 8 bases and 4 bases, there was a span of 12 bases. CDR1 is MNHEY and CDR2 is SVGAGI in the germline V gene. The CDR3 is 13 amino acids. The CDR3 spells CASGRQGGNTIYF. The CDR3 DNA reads TGTGCCAGCGGTCGGCAGGGAGGAAACACCATATATTTT.

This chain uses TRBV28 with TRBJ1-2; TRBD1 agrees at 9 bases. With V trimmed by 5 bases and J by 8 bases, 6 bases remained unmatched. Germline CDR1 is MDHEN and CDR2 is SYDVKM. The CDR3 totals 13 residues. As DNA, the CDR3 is TGTGCCAGCAGTGGGACAGGGTTTCGGGGCTACACCTTC. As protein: CASSGTGFRGYTF.

The CDR3 loop reads CATGHWNTEAFF. The CDR3 coding sequence is TGTGCCACCGGTCATTGGAACACTGAAGCTTTCTTT. J is TRBJ1-1 and V is TRBV28; D not resolved. CDR3 length equals 12 residues. V lost 10 bases and J 1 base, leaving 10 bases between the germline ends. Germline V gene lookup returns CDR1 MDHEN and CDR2 SYDVKM.

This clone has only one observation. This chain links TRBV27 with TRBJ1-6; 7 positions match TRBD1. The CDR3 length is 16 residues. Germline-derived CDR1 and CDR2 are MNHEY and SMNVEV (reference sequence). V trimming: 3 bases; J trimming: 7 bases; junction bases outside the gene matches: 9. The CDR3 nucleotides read TGTGCCAGCAGTTTCACAGGGGCCCCTAGGAATTCACCCCTCCACTTT. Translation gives CASSFTGAPRNSPLHF.

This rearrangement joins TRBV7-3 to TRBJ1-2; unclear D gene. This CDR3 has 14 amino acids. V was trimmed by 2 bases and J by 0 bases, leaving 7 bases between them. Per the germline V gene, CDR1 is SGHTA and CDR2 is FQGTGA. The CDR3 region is CASSLLGSNYGYTF. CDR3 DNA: TGTGCCAGCAGCTTACTGGGATCTAACTATGGCTACACCTTC.

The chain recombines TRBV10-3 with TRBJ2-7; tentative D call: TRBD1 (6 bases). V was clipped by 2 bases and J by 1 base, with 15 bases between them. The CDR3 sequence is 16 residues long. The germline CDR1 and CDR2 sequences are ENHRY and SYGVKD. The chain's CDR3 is CAISEPTVGASYEQYF. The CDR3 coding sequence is TGTGCCATCAGTGAGCCCACAGTGGGGGCGTCCTACGAGCAGTACTTC.

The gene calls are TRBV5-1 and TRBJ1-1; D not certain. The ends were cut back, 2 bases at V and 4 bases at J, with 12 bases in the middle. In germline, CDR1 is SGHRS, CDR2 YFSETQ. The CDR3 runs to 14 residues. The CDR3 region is CASSFIPEGTEAFF. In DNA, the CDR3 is TGCGCCAGCAGCTTCATCCCAGAGGGCACTGAAGCTTTCTTT.

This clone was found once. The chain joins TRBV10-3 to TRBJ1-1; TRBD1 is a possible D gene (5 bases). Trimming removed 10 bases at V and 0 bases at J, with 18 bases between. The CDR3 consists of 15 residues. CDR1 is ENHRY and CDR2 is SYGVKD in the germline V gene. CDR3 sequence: CATAGGRGMNTEAFF. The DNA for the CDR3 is TGTGCCACCGCGGGAGGTAGGGGCATGAACACTGAAGCTTTCTTT.

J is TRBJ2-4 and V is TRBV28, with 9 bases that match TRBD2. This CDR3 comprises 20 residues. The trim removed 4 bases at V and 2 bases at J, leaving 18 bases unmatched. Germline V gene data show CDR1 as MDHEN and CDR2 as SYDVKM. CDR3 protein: CASSSLEGSGSHKSKNIQYF. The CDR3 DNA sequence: TGTGCCAGCAGTTCCCTGGAGGGTAGCGGGAGCCACAAATCCAAAAACATTCAGTACTTC.

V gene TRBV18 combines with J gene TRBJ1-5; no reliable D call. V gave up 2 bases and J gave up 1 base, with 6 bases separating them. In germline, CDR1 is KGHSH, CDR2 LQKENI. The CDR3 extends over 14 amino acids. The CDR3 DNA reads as TGTGCCAGCTCACCAGGCCTAAGCAATCAGCCCCAGCATTTT. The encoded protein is CASSPGLSNQPQHF.

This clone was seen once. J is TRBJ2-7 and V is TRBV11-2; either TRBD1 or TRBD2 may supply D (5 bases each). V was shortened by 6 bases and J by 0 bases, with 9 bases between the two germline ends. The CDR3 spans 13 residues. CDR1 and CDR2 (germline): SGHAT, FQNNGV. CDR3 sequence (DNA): TGTGCCAGCAGAGAGGGGTCCTCCTACGAGCAGTACTTC. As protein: CASREGSSYEQYF.